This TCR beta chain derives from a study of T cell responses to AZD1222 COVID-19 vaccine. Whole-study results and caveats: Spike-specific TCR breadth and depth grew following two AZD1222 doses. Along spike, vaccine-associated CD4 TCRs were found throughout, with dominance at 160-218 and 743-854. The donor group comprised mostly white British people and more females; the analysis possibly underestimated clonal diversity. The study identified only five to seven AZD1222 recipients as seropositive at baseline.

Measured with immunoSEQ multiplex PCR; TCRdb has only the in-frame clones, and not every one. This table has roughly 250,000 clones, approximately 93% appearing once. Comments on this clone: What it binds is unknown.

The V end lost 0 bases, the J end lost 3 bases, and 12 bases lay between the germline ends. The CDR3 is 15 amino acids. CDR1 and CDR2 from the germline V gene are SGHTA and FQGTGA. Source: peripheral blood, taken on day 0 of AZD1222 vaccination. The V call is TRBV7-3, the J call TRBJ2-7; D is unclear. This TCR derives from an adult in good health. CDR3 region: CASSLTNDPGYEQYF. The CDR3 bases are TGTGCCAGCAGCTTAACAAATGACCCCGGCTACGAGCAGTACTTC.